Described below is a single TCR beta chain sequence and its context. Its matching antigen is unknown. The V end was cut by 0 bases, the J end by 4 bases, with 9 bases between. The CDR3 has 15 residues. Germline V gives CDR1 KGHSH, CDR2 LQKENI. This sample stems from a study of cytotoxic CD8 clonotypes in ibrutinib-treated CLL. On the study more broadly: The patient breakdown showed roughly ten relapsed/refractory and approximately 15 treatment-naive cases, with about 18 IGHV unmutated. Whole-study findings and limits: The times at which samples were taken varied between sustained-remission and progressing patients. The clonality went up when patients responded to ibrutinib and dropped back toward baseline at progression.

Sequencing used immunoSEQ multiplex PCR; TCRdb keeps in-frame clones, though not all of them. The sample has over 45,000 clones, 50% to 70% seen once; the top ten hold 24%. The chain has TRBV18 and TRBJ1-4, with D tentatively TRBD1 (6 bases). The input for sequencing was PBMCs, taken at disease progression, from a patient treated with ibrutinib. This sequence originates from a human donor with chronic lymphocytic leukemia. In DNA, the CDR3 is TGTGCCAGCTCACCACCGGGACACGATAATGAAAAACTGTTTTTT. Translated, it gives CASSPPGHDNEKLFF.